The 30 T cell receptor beta chains in this list originate from one sample, sequenced in a study of blood T cell repertoires in COVID-19 (dated by TCRdb to 2018 to 2020). Libraries were prepared through the immunoSEQ multiplex PCR assay. The clones in this table, taken by TCRdb from immuneACCESS, are in-frame only. Not every clone is retained; where verified, under half of the shortfall comes from an unresolved V gene, and the cause of the rest is unknown. This sample gives 330,000 or so clones in total; approximately 88% of them show up just once. Of the sample, roughly a tenth is held by the ten largest clones. Sequences were obtained from peripheral blood. Every receptor here comes from a man in his thirties or forties with COVID-19, enrolled during active disease.

The rearrangement joins TRBV25-1 to TRBJ2-7; D is ambiguous. V was pared by 4 bases and J by 0 bases, with 7 bases between. CDR3 size: 13 residues. The germline V gene has CDR1 MGHDK and CDR2 SYGVNS. The CDR3, as DNA: TGTGCCAGCAGTGCCTATAGCTCCTACGAGCAGTACTTC. This gives the protein CASSAYSSYEQYF.

The chain carries TRBV10-3 and TRBJ1-2, with D possibly being TRBD1 (6 bases). CDR1 is ENHRY, CDR2 SYGVKD, per germline. CDR3 length: 14 amino acids. V was cut by 8 bases and J by 0 bases, with 13 bases left in between. CDR3 loop: CAIEGTGSNYGYTF. CDR3 nucleotide sequence: TGTGCCATCGAGGGCACAGGGTCTAACTATGGCTACACCTTC.

The CDR3 DNA sequence: TGTGCCAGCAGCTTAACGGTGGGAGACTCTGGGGCCAACGTCCTGACTTTC. This sequence encodes CASSLTVGDSGANVLTF. The chain recombines TRBV7-3 with TRBJ2-6; possible D gene TRBD2, 5 bases. This CDR3 contains 17 residues. Trimming pared 0 bases from V and 0 bases from J, leaving 9 bases between. From germline, CDR1 is SGHTA and CDR2 FQGTGA.

In its sample, this clone was seen once. J is TRBJ1-2 and V is TRBV12-3 or TRBV12-4, with a possible D match to TRBD1 (6 bases). The germline V and J ends were trimmed by 6 bases and 6 bases, with 11 bases remaining between them. The CDR3 sequence is 12 residues long. The CDR3 nucleotides read TGTGCCAGCAGGCGGACAGATGATGGCTACACCTTC. Its protein product is CASRRTDDGYTF.

The chain carries TRBV7-2 and TRBJ1-3; D may be TRBD1 (6 bases). Germline V gene lookup returns CDR1 SGHTA and CDR2 FQGNSA. Trimming took off 2 bases at V and 0 bases at J, with 11 bases between the two ends. The CDR3 consists of 16 residues. CDR3 residues: CASSLRQVRSGNTIYF. CDR3 nucleotides: TGTGCCAGCAGCTTACGACAGGTGCGCTCTGGAAACACCATATATTTT.

This clone turned up a few times. This sequence joins TRBV27 and TRBJ1-2; TRBD1 aligns across 7 bases. The CDR3 consists of 15 residues. Germline V gives CDR1 MNHEY, CDR2 SMNVEV (reference sequence). Trimming removed 6 bases from V and 4 bases from J; junction bases left unmatched: 11. The CDR3 DNA reads as TGTGCCAGCAGGCTTACGGGACAGCCATCCTATGGCTACACCTTC. This codes for CASRLTGQPSYGYTF.

CDR3 loop: CASSYTGATNEKLFF. The CDR3, as DNA: TGTGCCAGCAGTTACACAGGGGCAACTAATGAAAAACTGTTTTTT. The chain joins TRBV6-5 to TRBJ1-4; 7 bases align to TRBD1. The CDR3 has 15 amino acids. Germline V gene lookup returns CDR1 MNHEY and CDR2 SVGAGI. The V and J ends lost 2 bases and 0 bases, in that order; junction bases with no gene match: 0.

This clone was detected only a few times. V is TRBV4-3 and J is TRBJ1-3; the D gene is possibly TRBD1 (6 bases). The CDR3 runs 16 residues. The V and J ends lost 0 bases and 5 bases respectively, with 14 bases between them. Germline lookup yields CDR1 LGHNA and CDR2 YSLEER. CDR3 sequence (DNA): TGCGCCAGCAGCCAAGAGAGGCAGGGGAACAGAAACACCATATATTTT. Its protein product is CASSQERQGNRNTIYF.

Notes on this clone: Other DNA sequences within the sample encode an identical CDR3. The chain uses TRBV18 and TRBJ1-2, with 8 nucleotides matching TRBD1. Germline V CDR1 and CDR2: KGHSH, LQKENI. The CDR3 runs to 14 residues. V shed 3 bases and J 2 bases; nucleotides not matched to a gene: 2. CDR3 residues: CASSPGQENYGYTF. CDR3 bases: TGTGCCAGCTCACCGGGACAGGAAAACTATGGCTACACCTTC.

This chain connects TRBV18 to TRBJ1-5; 7 bases are shared with TRBD1. The CDR3 is 17 amino acids. Germline lookup yields CDR1 KGHSH and CDR2 LQKENI. J was trimmed by 0 bases and V by 2 bases; bases with no gene match: 7. This CDR3 is CASSPLGPGGSNQPQHF. CDR3 coding DNA: TGTGCCAGCTCACCATTGGGGCCAGGGGGTAGCAATCAGCCCCAGCATTTT.

The chain combines TRBV7-7 with TRBJ2-1; 8 nucleotides match TRBD2. V gave up 5 bases and J gave up 5 bases; unmatched junction bases: 8. Germline CDR1 is SSHAT and CDR2 is FNYEAQ (reference sequence). The CDR3 consists of 15 residues. In DNA form, the CDR3 reads TGTGCCAGCAGCCGTGCGGGGGGCGGGCACAATGAGCAGTTCTTC. Its translation: CASSRAGGGHNEQFF. The full variable domain, in which reference TRBV7-7 and TRBJ2-1 provide the parts outside the CDR3, is GAGVSQSPRYKVTKRGQDVTLRCDPISSHATLYWYQQALGQGPEFLTYFNYEAQPDKSGLPSDRFSAERPEGSISTLTIQRTEQRDSAMYRCASSRAGGGHNEQFFGPGTRLTVL.

The rearrangement links TRBV15 to TRBJ1-3; possible D gene TRBD1, 5 bases. This CDR3 is 15 amino acids long. Trimming removed 3 bases from V and 2 bases from J, with 11 bases in between. Germline V gene sequence: CDR1 LNHNV, CDR2 YYDKDF (reference sequence). The CDR3 spells CATSSDRLTGNTIYF. The CDR3 coding sequence is TGTGCCACCAGCAGCGACAGATTAACTGGAAACACCATATATTTT.

The gene calls are TRBV25-1 and TRBJ1-3; 9 bases are a match to TRBD1. Germline lookup yields CDR1 MGHDK and CDR2 SYGVNS. This CDR3 has 15 amino acids. Losses at the gene ends were 7 bases for V and 1 base for J; bases not matched to a gene: 5. The chain's CDR3 is CASTGDRVSGNTIYF. The DNA of the CDR3 is TGTGCCAGCACCGGGGACAGGGTATCTGGAAACACCATATATTTT.

The J gene is TRBJ2-3, the V gene TRBV4-1; TRBD2 might be the D (7 bases). Germline CDR1 MGHRA, CDR2 YSYEKL. The CDR3 spans 16 residues. Trimming cost V 0 bases and J 4 bases, with 14 bases left between them. The CDR3 here is CASSQEGRGPADTQYF. CDR3 DNA: TGCGCCAGCAGCCAAGAAGGGCGGGGGCCAGCAGATACGCAGTATTTT.

This clone has just one count. The chain uses TRBV7-8 and TRBJ1-2; 7 nucleotides line up with TRBD1. The CDR3 totals 13 residues. The V segment lost 5 bases and the J segment 8 bases; nucleotides outside the gene matches: 8. Germline V CDR1 and CDR2: SGHVS, FQNEAQ. Here the CDR3 reads CASSPGPGGGYTF. The DNA of the CDR3 is TGTGCCAGCAGCCCCGGGCCAGGGGGGGGCTACACCTTC.

The chain joins TRBV7-9 to TRBJ2-3; maybe TRBD1 (6 bases). Germline loops: CDR1 SEHNR, CDR2 FQNEAQ (reference sequence). Deletions cut 6 bases from V and 2 bases from J, with 15 bases between. This CDR3 spans 15 amino acids. DNA for the CDR3: TGTGCCAGCAGTGGGAACAGGGACCCCACAGATACGCAGTATTTT. Protein product: CASSGNRDPTDTQYF.

V usage is TRBV7-6 and J usage is TRBJ2-5; D is unresolved. The germline gives CDR1 SGHVS, CDR2 FNYEAQ. The ends were cut back, 5 bases at V and 4 bases at J, with 11 bases in the middle. The CDR3 sequence is 13 residues long. The CDR3 spells CASSPGSRETQYF. DNA of the CDR3: TGTGCCAGCAGCCCCGGTTCAAGAGAGACCCAGTACTTC.

This clone has a handful of counts. This chain uses TRBV7-3 with TRBJ2-1, with D perhaps matching TRBD1 (5 bases). CDR3 length: 15 amino acids. Looked up from germline, CDR1 is SGHTA and CDR2 is FQGTGA. Trimming left V 5 bases short and J 0 bases short, with 11 bases between. CDR3: CASSEDTGSYNEQFF. DNA for the CDR3: TGTGCCAGCAGCGAGGACACAGGCTCCTACAATGAGCAGTTCTTC.

A few counts support this clone. This chain joins TRBV7-9 and TRBJ2-1; 10 bases align to TRBD1. The CDR3 runs 15 residues. Losses at the gene ends were 5 bases for V and 7 bases for J; bases not matched to a gene: 8. Germline-derived CDR1 and CDR2 are SEHNR and FQNEAQ (reference sequence). Written as DNA, the CDR3 is TGTGCCAGCAGCATAGGACAGGGGGAAAGGAATGAGCAGTTCTTC. Its translation: CASSIGQGERNEQFF.

The V call is TRBV29-1, the J call TRBJ1-2, with 9 bases that match TRBD1. Germline values: CDR1 SQVTM, CDR2 ANQGSEA. This CDR3 contains 14 residues. Trimming took 7 bases from V and 6 from J; bases not matched to a gene: 12. The CDR3 here is CSAAPQGAANGYTF. The CDR3 DNA is TGCAGCGCCGCCCCACAGGGGGCAGCCAATGGCTACACCTTC.

This clone was found once. The chain joins TRBV5-1 to TRBJ2-1, with D tentatively TRBD2 (6 bases). Trimming removed 0 bases at V and 3 bases at J, with 19 bases between. The CDR3 runs 18 residues. CDR1 and CDR2 from the germline V gene are SGHRS and YFSETQ. The CDR3 region has the DNA TGCGCCAGCAGCTTGGGTGTTAGCGGATCTGTTCTCTACAATGAGCAGTTCTTC. Encoded protein: CASSLGVSGSVLYNEQFF.

This chain connects TRBV11-2 to TRBJ2-2; 12 positions match TRBD2. Germline CDR1 and CDR2: SGHAT and FQNNGV. The J segment lost 2 bases and the V segment lost 1 base, leaving 5 bases of the junction unmatched. This CDR3 region has 18 residues. CDR3 in DNA: TGTGCCAGCAGCTTAGCGGTACTAGCGGGAGGAAACACCGGGGAGCTGTTTTTT. It yields the protein CASSLAVLAGGNTGELFF.

The table lists this clone with a count of one. The chain employs TRBV7-3 and TRBJ2-5, with 14 nucleotides matching TRBD2. CDR3 length: 17 residues. Per the germline V gene, CDR1 is SGHTA and CDR2 is FQGTGA. V was clipped by 2 bases and J by 4 bases; unmatched bases: 6. CDR3 coding DNA: TGTGCCAGCAGCTTAGGACCGGGACTAGCGGGAGTAGAGACCCAGTACTTC. It yields the protein CASSLGPGLAGVETQYF.

The chain carries TRBV6-5 and TRBJ2-7, with 9 bases identical to TRBD1. Losses at the gene ends were 7 bases for V and 3 bases for J; bases not matched to a gene: 10. The CDR3 consists of 15 residues. Germline V gives CDR1 MNHEY, CDR2 SVGAGI. DNA for the CDR3: TGTGCCAGCATCAGGAACCCGGGACAGGGCTACGAGCAGTACTTC. It translates to CASIRNPGQGYEQYF.

This clone occurred once. CDR3 bases: TGTGCCAGCAGACTCGACAGGGATAGTTCACCCCTCCACTTT. As protein: CASRLDRDSSPLHF. The chain recombines TRBV7-9 with TRBJ1-6, with TRBD1 matching 7 bases. CDR1 is SEHNR, CDR2 FQNEAQ, per germline (reference sequence). This CDR3 has 14 residues. Germline trimming cut 6 bases from V and 9 bases from J; bases unmatched to any gene: 8.

The chain carries TRBV12-3 or TRBV12-4 and TRBJ2-7, with no clear D. This CDR3 is built from 11 residues. Trimming took off 4 bases at V and 4 bases at J, with 5 bases between the two ends. The CDR3 spells CASSSRYEQYF. The DNA of the CDR3 is TGTGCCAGCAGTTCCAGATACGAGCAGTACTTC.

The rearrangement links TRBV11-3 to TRBJ2-2; TRBD2 aligns across 15 bases. Trimming at V came to 4 bases and at J to 6 bases, leaving 3 bases not matched to a gene. The CDR3 length is 16 residues. Germline V gives CDR1 SGHNT, CDR2 YENEEA. The CDR3 region is CASSSWTSGGAGELFF. In nucleotides, the CDR3 is TGTGCCAGCAGCTCATGGACTAGCGGGGGGGCCGGGGAGCTGTTTTTT.

The chain couples TRBV28 to TRBJ1-2, with 10 bases identical to TRBD1. V trimming: 4 bases; J trimming: 8 bases; junction bases outside the gene matches: 7. Per germline, CDR1 MDHEN and CDR2 SYDVKM. The CDR3 sequence is 14 residues long. Here the CDR3 reads CASSSLDRGHGYTF. The CDR3 bases are TGTGCCAGCAGTTCGCTTGACAGGGGGCACGGCTACACCTTC.

CDR3 region: CASSLKWGDHEQYF. CDR3 in DNA: TGTGCCAGCAGCTTAAAATGGGGGGACCACGAGCAGTACTTC. J is TRBJ2-7 and V is TRBV7-3, with D possibly matching TRBD2 (6 bases). Trimming took 1 base from V and 5 from J, leaving 12 bases between them. The CDR3 spans 14 residues. Germline CDR1 reads SGHTA; CDR2 reads FQGTGA.

This clone is a singleton in its sample. The CDR3 region is CASSMAGTASYEQYF. In nucleotides, the CDR3 is TGTGCCAGTAGTATGGCCGGGACAGCATCCTACGAGCAGTACTTC. The rearrangement joins TRBV19 to TRBJ2-7, with 7 bases that match TRBD1. CDR1 and CDR2 (germline): LNHDA, SQIVND (reference sequence). V shed 3 bases and J 1 base; nucleotides not matched to a gene: 6. CDR3 length: 15 amino acids.